The TCR beta chain described here comes from a study of blood T cell repertoires in COVID-19. Looking at the study overall: There were acute and convalescent COVID-19 samples, and they came from the United States, Italy and Spain.

The cohort comprised adults aged 18 to 89 years residing in under 30 US areas. Germline assignment: CDR1 MNHEY and CDR2 SMNVEV (reference sequence). With V trimmed by 2 bases and J by 7 bases, 5 bases remained unmatched. The CDR3 runs 15 residues. The data were produced by immunoSEQ multiplex PCR, yet TCRdb's version contains in-frame clones alone and is incomplete. Of about 260,000 clones in the sample, 85% to 90% were seen once. The clonotype originates from a man aged 50 or older who had been exposed to COVID-19. The sequenced sample was PBMCs or T cells enriched from blood (not recorded which). J is TRBJ2-2 and V is TRBV27; TRBD1 agrees at 9 bases. Here the CDR3 reads CASSLRTGADGELFF. The CDR3 nucleotides are TGTGCCAGCAGTTTACGGACAGGGGCAGACGGGGAGCTGTTTTTT.